Included here is one T cell receptor beta chain sequence, with context. Its antigen is undetermined. These data are taken from a study of T-cell reconstitution after alpha-beta-depleted transplantation in children. General study results and limits: About two months after transplant, alpha-beta T cells reportedly came from several hundred expanded graft clones. It was surviving recipient T cells and thymic progenitors that gave some patients high TCRbeta diversity at day 60. T-cell numbers and diversity, one year after transplant, stemmed largely from T cells that were newly produced.

A TCRbeta library incorporating unique molecular identifiers was prepared. TCRdb re-called the PCR reads with MiXCR, one entry per CDR3 protein. The data hold about a million distinct CDR3 sequences, with 25% to 35% observed a single time. This CDR3 has 13 amino acids. The germline CDR1 and CDR2 sequences are LNHNV and YYDKDF (reference sequence). V lost 0 bases, J lost 8 bases, and 7 bases lay in between. The sequence derives from a boy in the first two years of life who had a stem cell transplant for SCID, so the T cells may come from the graft donor. V and J are TRBV15 and TRBJ2-2; D remains ambiguous. Specimen: PBMCs, mostly from graft donor cells, collected 360 days after TCRalphabeta/CD19-depleted stem cell transplant. CDR3 nucleotide sequence: TGTGCCACCAGCAGAGAGGGTGTGGGGGAGCTGTTTTTT. Translated, it gives CATSREGVGELFF.